This T cell receptor beta chain was retrieved from a study of blood T cell repertoires in COVID-19. Study in general: Samples came from the United States, Italy and Spain, spanning acute and convalescent COVID-19.

As handled by the study authors: Reference gene primer amplification gave estimated nucleated cell counts. Libraries were prepared by immunoSEQ multiplex PCR; TCRdb keeps only in-frame clonotypes and omits some of them. That table furnishes V, J and clone size, whereas the DNA furnished D and trimming. The top ten hold 1% of the sample, which has about 310,000 clones, roughly 84% seen once. The CDR3 extends over 16 amino acids. J was trimmed by 3 bases and V by 0 bases; bases with no gene match: 7. Per germline, CDR1 SGHDT and CDR2 YYEEEE. Sample: peripheral blood. The sequence was collected from a man between 50 and 59 years old with active or convalescent COVID-19. V usage is TRBV5-6 and J usage is TRBJ1-1, with 8 bases fitting TRBD1. Here the CDR3 reads CASSLDPRGRHTEAFF. CDR3 nucleotide sequence: TGTGCCAGCAGCTTGGATCCCAGGGGGCGGCACACTGAAGCTTTCTTT.